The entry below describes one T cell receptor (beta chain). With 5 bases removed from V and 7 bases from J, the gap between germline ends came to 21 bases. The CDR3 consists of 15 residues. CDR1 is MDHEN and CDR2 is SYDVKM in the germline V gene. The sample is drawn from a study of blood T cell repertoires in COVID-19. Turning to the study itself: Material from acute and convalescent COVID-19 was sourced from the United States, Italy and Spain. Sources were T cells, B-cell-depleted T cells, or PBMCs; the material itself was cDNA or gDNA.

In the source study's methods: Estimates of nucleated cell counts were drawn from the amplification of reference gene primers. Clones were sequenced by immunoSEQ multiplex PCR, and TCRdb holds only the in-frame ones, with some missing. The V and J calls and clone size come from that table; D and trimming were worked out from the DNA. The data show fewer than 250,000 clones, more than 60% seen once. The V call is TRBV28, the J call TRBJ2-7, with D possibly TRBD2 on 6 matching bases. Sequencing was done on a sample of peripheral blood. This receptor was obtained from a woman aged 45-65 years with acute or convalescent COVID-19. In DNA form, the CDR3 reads TGTGCCAGCAGTCTACCCGGGACTGGCGCAAAGGAGCAGTACTTC. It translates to CASSLPGTGAKEQYF.